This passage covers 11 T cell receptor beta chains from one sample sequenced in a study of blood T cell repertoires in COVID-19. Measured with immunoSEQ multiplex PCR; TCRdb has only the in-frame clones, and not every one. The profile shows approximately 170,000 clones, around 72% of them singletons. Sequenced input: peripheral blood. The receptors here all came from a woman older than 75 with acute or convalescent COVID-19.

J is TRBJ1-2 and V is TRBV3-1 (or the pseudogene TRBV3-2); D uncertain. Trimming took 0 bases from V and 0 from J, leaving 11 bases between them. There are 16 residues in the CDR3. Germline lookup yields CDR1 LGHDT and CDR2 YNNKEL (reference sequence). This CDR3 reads CASSQDSSSANYGYTF. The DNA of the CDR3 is TGTGCCAGCAGCCAAGATTCTTCTTCAGCTAACTATGGCTACACCTTC.

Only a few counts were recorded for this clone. CDR3 in amino acids: CAISEPYTGELFF. The CDR3 DNA sequence: TGTGCCATCAGTGAGCCGTACACCGGGGAGCTGTTTTTT. The gene calls are TRBV10-3 and TRBJ2-2; D is unclear. Germline V gives CDR1 ENHRY, CDR2 SYGVKD. There are 13 residues in the CDR3. Trimming shortened V by 2 bases and J by 3 bases, and 4 bases separated the two germline ends.

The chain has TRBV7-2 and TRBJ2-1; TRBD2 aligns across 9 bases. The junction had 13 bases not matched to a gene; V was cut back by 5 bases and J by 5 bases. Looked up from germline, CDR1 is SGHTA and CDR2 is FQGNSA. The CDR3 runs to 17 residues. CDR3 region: CASSVSGSADSNNEQFF. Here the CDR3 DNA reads TGTGCCAGCAGCGTTAGCGGGAGCGCTGATTCGAACAATGAGCAGTTCTTC. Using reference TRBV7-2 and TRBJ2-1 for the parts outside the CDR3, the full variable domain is GAGVSQSPSNKVTEKGKDVELRCDPISGHTALYWYRQSLGQGLEFLIYFQGNSAPDKSGLPSDRFSAERTGGSVSTLTIQRTQQEDSAVYLCASSVSGSADSNNEQFFGPGTRLTVL.

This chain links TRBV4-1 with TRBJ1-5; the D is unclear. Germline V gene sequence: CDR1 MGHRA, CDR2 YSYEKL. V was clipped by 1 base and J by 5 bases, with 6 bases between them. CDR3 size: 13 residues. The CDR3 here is CASSQGLYQPQHF. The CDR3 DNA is TGCGCCAGCAGCCAAGGACTCTATCAGCCCCAGCATTTT.

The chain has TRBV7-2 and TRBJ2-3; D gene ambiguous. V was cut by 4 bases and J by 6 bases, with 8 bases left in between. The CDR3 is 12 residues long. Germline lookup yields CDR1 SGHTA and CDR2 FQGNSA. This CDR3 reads CASSSYSDTQYF. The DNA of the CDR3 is TGTGCCAGCAGCTCCTATTCGGATACGCAGTATTTT.

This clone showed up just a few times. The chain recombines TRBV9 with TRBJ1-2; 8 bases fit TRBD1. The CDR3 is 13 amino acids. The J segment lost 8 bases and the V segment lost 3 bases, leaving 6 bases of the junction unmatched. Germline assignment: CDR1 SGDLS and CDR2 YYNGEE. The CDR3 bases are TGTGCCAGCAGCGCCGACAGGGGAGGAGGCTACACCTTC. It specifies CASSADRGGGYTF.

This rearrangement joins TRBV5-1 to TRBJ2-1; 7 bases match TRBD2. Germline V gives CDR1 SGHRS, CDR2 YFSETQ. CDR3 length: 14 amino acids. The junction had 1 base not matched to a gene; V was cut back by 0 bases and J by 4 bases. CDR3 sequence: CASSLASGYNEQFF. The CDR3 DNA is TGCGCCAGCAGCTTGGCTAGCGGATACAATGAGCAGTTCTTC.

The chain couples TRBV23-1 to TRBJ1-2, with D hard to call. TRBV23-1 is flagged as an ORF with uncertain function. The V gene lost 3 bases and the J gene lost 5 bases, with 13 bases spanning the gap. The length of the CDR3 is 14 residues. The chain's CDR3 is CASSHHSLWYGYTF. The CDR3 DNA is TGCGCCAGCAGTCACCACAGCCTTTGGTATGGCTACACCTTC.

CDR3 protein: CASSLDPGQYGYTF. CDR3 sequence (DNA): TGCGCCAGCAGCTTGGATCCGGGACAGTATGGCTACACCTTC. The chain has TRBV5-1 and TRBJ1-2; 7 nucleotides line up with TRBD1. The CDR3 consists of 14 residues. V dropped 0 bases and J dropped 5; count of bases not matched to a gene: 4. CDR1 is SGHRS, CDR2 YFSETQ, per germline.

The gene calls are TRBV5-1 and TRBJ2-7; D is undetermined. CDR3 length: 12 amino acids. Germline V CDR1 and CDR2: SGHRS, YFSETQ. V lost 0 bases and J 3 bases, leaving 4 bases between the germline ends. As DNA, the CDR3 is TGCGCCAGCAGCTTGGACAACTACGAGCAGTACTTC. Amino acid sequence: CASSLDNYEQYF.

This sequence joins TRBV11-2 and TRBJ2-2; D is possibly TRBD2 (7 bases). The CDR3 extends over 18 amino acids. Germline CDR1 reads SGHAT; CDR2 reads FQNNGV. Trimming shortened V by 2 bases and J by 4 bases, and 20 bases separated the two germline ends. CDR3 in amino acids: CASSLWNLRRGPTGELFF. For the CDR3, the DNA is TGTGCCAGCAGCTTATGGAATCTAAGGCGGGGGCCCACCGGGGAGCTGTTTTTT.